Presented here are 3 T cell receptor beta chains from one specimen sequenced in a study of vaccination effects on CD4 cells after COVID-19 (dated by TCRdb to between 2020 and 2023). The ViraFEST assay stimulated PBMC with viral peptide pools and then used TCR sequencing to identify antigen-specific CD4+ T cell clonotypes by expansion. After less than eleven days of culture, CD4+ T cells were isolated with the EasySep CD4+ T cell isolation kit. Two doses of either the BNT162b2 or the mRNA-1273 mRNA SARS-CoV-2 vaccine were administered to participants. Preparation of the library involved the immunoSEQ multiplex PCR assay. TCRdb holds this immuneACCESS table with in-frame rearrangements only. Some clones are missing; in checked studies, unresolved V genes explain under half, and the rest has no known cause. The sample includes 25,000 to 35,000 clones, with approximately 79% observed a single time. More than 5% of the sample comes from the top ten.

Their antigen targets remain unknown. This specimen consisted of CD4+ T cells from PBMCs cultured with SARS-CoV-2 spike peptides, obtained after COVID-19 vaccination. Sample cell subset or site, as interpreted from the label and publication: SARS-CoV-2 spike overlapping peptide pool stimulation. These receptors were obtained from a human donor who received a COVID-19 vaccine. Some clones in this sample may be carry-over from other donors' samples.

V usage is TRBV24-1 and J usage is TRBJ2-5, with D perhaps given as TRBD1 or TRBD2 (6 bases each). From germline, CDR1 is KGHDR and CDR2 SFDVKD. V was clipped by 2 bases and J by 4 bases, with 16 bases between them. The CDR3 runs to 16 residues. The CDR3 DNA reads TGTGCCACCAGTGATTCTAGACAGGTCGGGAGAGAGACCCAGTACTTC. Its translation is CATSDSRQVGRETQYF.

This rearrangement joins TRBV3-1 (or the pseudogene TRBV3-2) to TRBJ1-6, with a weak D call TRBD1 (6 bases). CDR1 and CDR2 from the germline V gene are LGHDT and YNNKEL (reference sequence). CDR3 length equals 14 residues. Trimming cost V 1 base and J 6 bases, with 7 bases left between them. The CDR3 is CASSQGTVNSPLHF. The CDR3 coding sequence is TGTGCCAGCAGCCAAGGGACAGTTAATTCACCCCTCCACTTT.

The J gene is TRBJ2-5, the V gene TRBV11-2; no firm D call. Trimming left V 0 bases short and J 4 bases short, with 12 bases between. CDR3 length equals 15 residues. Looked up from germline, CDR1 is SGHAT and CDR2 is FQNNGV. The CDR3 reads CASSLDGSGGETQYF. CDR3 in DNA: TGTGCCAGCAGCTTAGACGGTTCAGGTGGAGAGACCCAGTACTTC.